These 28 T cell receptor beta chains share one sample of origin, sequenced in a study of cytomegalovirus exposure and HLA in healthy donors. The study ran its PCR with 60 Vbeta and 13 Jbeta primers. This table comes from immunoSEQ multiplex PCR, and its TCRdb copy is limited to in-frame clones, with some not included. The table includes nearly 100,000 clones, around a tenth detected once. The sequencing input was PBMCs. All receptors derive from a man aged 45-60 years in good health and CMV-seropositive.

This chain uses TRBV9 with TRBJ1-2; 7 bases align to TRBD1. CDR1 SGDLS and CDR2 YYNGEE come from the germline V gene. CDR3 length equals 14 residues. V trimming: 2 bases; J trimming: 7 bases; junction bases outside the gene matches: 8. The CDR3 DNA follows: TGTGCCAGCAGCGTTCGGTCGACAGGGTTTGGCTACACCTTC. It is translated as CASSVRSTGFGYTF. Full variable domain (missing parts from reference TRBV9 and TRBJ1-2): DSGVTQTPKHLITATGQRVTLRCSPRSGDLSVYWYQQSLDQGLQFLIQYYNGEERAKGNILERFSAQQFPDLHSELNLSSLELGDSALYFCASSVRSTGFGYTFGSGTRLTVV.

The chain links TRBV29-1 to TRBJ2-1; possibly TRBD2 for D (5 bases). The germline V gene encodes CDR1 SQVTM and CDR2 ANQGSEA. The CDR3 length is 11 residues. V was shortened by 7 bases and J by 5 bases, with 9 bases between the two germline ends. CDR3 nucleotides: TGCAGCGCCGGACTCCACAATGAGCAGTTCTTC. Encoded protein: CSAGLHNEQFF.

This clone was picked up a small number of times. J is TRBJ2-5 and V is TRBV7-2, with TRBD1 matching over 9 bases. The V gene's germline CDR1 is SGHTA and CDR2 FQGNSA. V dropped 3 bases and J dropped 4; count of bases not matched to a gene: 3. This CDR3 spans 14 amino acids. The CDR3 spells CASSFGTGRETQYF. The CDR3 bases are TGTGCCAGCAGCTTCGGGACAGGGCGAGAGACCCAGTACTTC.

The chain recombines TRBV4-1 with TRBJ1-5; unclear D gene. This CDR3 is built from 15 residues. Germline CDR1 MGHRA, CDR2 YSYEKL. V dropped 0 bases and J dropped 3 bases, with 9 bases sitting between them. CDR3 DNA: TGCGCCAGCAGCCAAGATCTTGTCTTCAATCAGCCCCAGCATTTT. Amino acid sequence: CASSQDLVFNQPQHF.

The V and J genes are TRBV6-6 and TRBJ1-3; 9 nucleotides line up with TRBD1. Germline-derived CDR1 and CDR2 are MNHNY and SVGAGI (reference sequence). V gave up 5 bases and J gave up 6 bases; unmatched junction bases: 11. This CDR3 spans 16 amino acids. For the CDR3, the DNA is TGTGCCAGCAGTCCCCCCGGGACAGGGTTTCCAAACACCATATATTTT. Translated: CASSPPGTGFPNTIYF.

This clone was seen a handful of times. The chain is built from TRBV10-3 and TRBJ2-1; maybe TRBD2 (5 bases). CDR3 size: 15 residues. Germline-derived CDR1 and CDR2 are ENHRY and SYGVKD. V was cut by 5 bases and J by 0 bases, with 11 bases left in between. The CDR3 loop is CAISSGPPSYNEQFF. CDR3 DNA: TGTGCCATCAGTAGCGGACCCCCCTCCTACAATGAGCAGTTCTTC.

This clone showed up just a few times. This rearrangement joins TRBV12-5 to TRBJ1-4; D is possibly TRBD1 (5 bases). This CDR3 region has 14 residues. Germline values: CDR1 LGHNT, CDR2 FRNRAP. The V end was cut by 2 bases, the J end by 7 bases, with 11 bases between. The CDR3, as DNA: TGTGCTAGTGGTTTGACCCAGGGAACTGAAAAACTGTTTTTT. Protein: CASGLTQGTEKLFF.

The V call is TRBV29-1, the J call TRBJ2-5; 8 bases are a match to TRBD1. Germline loops: CDR1 SQVTM, CDR2 ANQGSEA. J lost 4 bases, V lost 4 bases, and 8 bases had no gene match. CDR3 length: 14 amino acids. CDR3 bases: TGCAGCGTTGGGAGACAGGGGAGACGAGAGACCCAGTACTTC. Protein product: CSVGRQGRRETQYF. The entire variable domain, with the rest obtained from reference TRBV29-1 and TRBJ2-5, is as follows: SAVISQKPSRDICQRGTSLTIQCQVDSQVTMMFWYRQQPGQSLTLIATANQGSEATYESGFVIDKFPISRPNLTFSTLTVSNMSPEDSSIYLCSVGRQGRRETQYFGPGTRLLVL.

CDR3 residues: CASSLTGGSYEQYF. The DNA for the CDR3 is TGTGCCAGCAGCTTGACAGGGGGGTCCTACGAGCAGTACTTC. V and J are TRBV7-2 and TRBJ2-7; 9 bases map to TRBD1. Germline V CDR1 and CDR2: SGHTA, FQGNSA. The CDR3 length is 14 residues. V lost 3 bases to trimming and J lost 1 base; unmatched junction nucleotides: 1.

In this sample, this clone turned up a few times. This chain uses TRBV18 with TRBJ2-5; D gene uncertain. Trimming cost V 3 bases and J 0 bases, with 11 bases left between them. This CDR3 region has 15 residues. Germline CDR1 is KGHSH and CDR2 is LQKENI. CDR3 DNA sequence: TGTGCCAGCTCACCCTCAATCCGGGACCAAGAGACCCAGTACTTC. Protein: CASSPSIRDQETQYF.

The chain joins TRBV9 to TRBJ2-5, with 10 bases matching TRBD2. Germline CDR1 is SGDLS and CDR2 is YYNGEE. This CDR3 contains 19 residues. Trimming at V came to 0 bases and at J to 3 bases, leaving 14 bases not matched to a gene. In DNA, the CDR3 is TGTGCCAGCAGCGTAGAGGGGGTAGAGGGGACTAGCGACAAAGAGACCCAGTACTTC. This gives the protein CASSVEGVEGTSDKETQYF.

The sample holds a few counts of this clone. This sequence joins TRBV5-1 and TRBJ2-1; perhaps TRBD2 as D (6 bases). This CDR3 region has 17 residues. Germline values: CDR1 SGHRS, CDR2 YFSETQ. Trimming removed 0 bases at V and 0 bases at J, with 13 bases between. CDR3 region: CASSLAGGRSSYNEQFF. Here the CDR3 DNA reads TGCGCCAGCAGCTTGGCAGGAGGGCGGAGCTCCTACAATGAGCAGTTCTTC.

This clone was recorded a few times. This chain joins TRBV7-9 and TRBJ1-4, with 8 bases lining up with TRBD1. Trimming removed 1 base from V and 0 bases from J; junction bases left unmatched: 1. The CDR3 consists of 16 residues. The germline V gene has CDR1 SEHNR and CDR2 FQNEAQ (reference sequence). CDR3 sequence (DNA): TGTGCCAGCAGCTTAGGACAGGGGCCAACTAATGAAAAACTGTTTTTT. This gives the protein CASSLGQGPTNEKLFF.

The chain combines TRBV19 with TRBJ1-6; D perhaps matches TRBD1 (6 bases). V shed 3 bases and J shed 9 bases, with 15 bases lying between them. Germline-derived CDR1 and CDR2 are LNHDA and SQIVND (reference sequence). The CDR3 covers 15 residues. The CDR3, as DNA: TGTGCCAGTAGTATCCTCGGGACAAACGGTTCACCCCTCCACTTT. As protein: CASSILGTNGSPLHF.

This chain links TRBV14 with TRBJ1-2, with TRBD1 matching 8 bases. This CDR3 comprises 15 residues. The V gene's germline CDR1 is SGHDN and CDR2 FVKESK. The trim removed 0 bases at V and 4 bases at J, leaving 4 bases unmatched. As DNA, the CDR3 is TGTGCCAGCAGCCAAGATCGAGGACAGGGCTATGGCTACACCTTC. Amino acid sequence: CASSQDRGQGYGYTF.

This clone occurred a few times. Within the sample, other DNA sequences also encode this same CDR3. V usage is TRBV9 and J usage is TRBJ2-7, with 7 bases fitting TRBD1. The trim removed 3 bases at V and 3 bases at J, leaving 9 bases unmatched. Germline assignment: CDR1 SGDLS and CDR2 YYNGEE. The CDR3 has 15 residues. CDR3 region: CASSGGPGQNYEQYF. In DNA, the CDR3 is TGTGCCAGCAGCGGTGGACCGGGACAGAACTACGAGCAGTACTTC. Filled out from reference TRBV9 and TRBJ2-7, the complete variable domain reads DSGVTQTPKHLITATGQRVTLRCSPRSGDLSVYWYQQSLDQGLQFLIQYYNGEERAKGNILERFSAQQFPDLHSELNLSSLELGDSALYFCASSGGPGQNYEQYFGPGTRLTVT.

The table lists this clone with a few counts. The rearrangement links TRBV7-8 to TRBJ1-1; perhaps TRBD1 as D (6 bases). Trimming took off 5 bases at V and 0 bases at J, with 13 bases between the two ends. CDR1 is SGHVS, CDR2 FQNEAQ, per germline. There are 15 residues in the CDR3. The CDR3 sequence is CASSPRGGMNTEAFF. CDR3 nucleotide sequence: TGTGCCAGCAGCCCAAGGGGGGGGATGAACACTGAAGCTTTCTTT.

The chain carries TRBV5-1 and TRBJ2-2; 9 nucleotides line up with TRBD2. In germline, CDR1 is SGHRS, CDR2 YFSETQ. V was clipped by 3 bases and J by 1 base; unmatched bases: 1. The CDR3 has 15 amino acids. CDR3 sequence: CASSSTSGNTGELFF. CDR3 nucleotide sequence: TGCGCCAGCAGCTCGACTAGCGGGAACACCGGGGAGCTGTTTTTT.

The V gene is TRBV5-1, the J gene TRBJ1-1; the match to TRBD1 covers 8 bases. The junction had 9 bases not matched to a gene; V was cut back by 4 bases and J by 4 bases. Germline V gene data show CDR1 as SGHRS and CDR2 as YFSETQ. The CDR3 spans 15 residues. The CDR3 region is CASSARTGLGTEAFF. CDR3 DNA sequence: TGCGCCAGCAGCGCTCGGACAGGGTTGGGCACTGAAGCTTTCTTT.

The chain links TRBV19 to TRBJ2-7; TRBD2 agrees at 9 bases. The CDR3 totals 13 residues. V lost 10 bases, J lost 2 bases, and 6 bases stayed unmatched. Per germline, CDR1 LNHDA and CDR2 SQIVND (reference sequence). As DNA, the CDR3 is TGTGCCACTTTAGCGGGAGCCACCTACGAGCAGTACTTC. This gives the protein CATLAGATYEQYF.

The chain employs TRBV28 and TRBJ2-5, with D possibly being TRBD2 (5 bases). The germline V gene has CDR1 MDHEN and CDR2 SYDVKM. CDR3 size: 14 residues. V was clipped by 2 bases and J by 1 base, with 8 bases between them. This chain's CDR3 is CASSLKAGQETQYF. CDR3 DNA sequence: TGTGCCAGCAGTTTAAAGGCGGGCCAAGAGACCCAGTACTTC.

This clone was seen only a few times. CDR3 sequence reads: CASTTSGTLNTEAFF. Here the CDR3 DNA reads TGTGCCAGCACTACCTCCGGGACATTGAACACTGAAGCTTTCTTT. The V call is TRBV6-5, the J call TRBJ1-1, with D tentatively TRBD1 (6 bases). The CDR3 totals 15 residues. CDR1 is MNHEY, CDR2 SVGAGI, per germline. The V gene lost 7 bases and the J gene lost 0 bases, with 15 bases spanning the gap.

This clone was observed a few times. The chain is built from TRBV5-1 and TRBJ2-1, with D perhaps TRBD2 (5 bases). Trimming removed 0 bases at V and 5 bases at J, with 15 bases between. The CDR3 covers 16 residues. Germline CDR1 SGHRS, CDR2 YFSETQ. This CDR3 is CASSLEKLVGHNEQFF. The CDR3 coding sequence is TGCGCCAGCAGCTTGGAAAAACTAGTTGGCCACAATGAGCAGTTCTTC.

By sample fraction, this clone is medium-sized. V gene TRBV6-5 combines with J gene TRBJ2-7, with D possibly matching TRBD2 (6 bases). CDR3 size: 15 residues. CDR1 MNHEY and CDR2 SVGAGI come from the germline V gene. Trimming took off 2 bases at V and 0 bases at J, with 11 bases between the two ends. DNA for the CDR3: TGTGCCAGCAGTTACCGGAGGGAACGCTCCTACGAGCAGTACTTC. Translation: CASSYRRERSYEQYF.

The V gene is TRBV6-1, the J gene TRBJ1-3; possibly TRBD1 for D (5 bases). The germline V and J ends were trimmed by 0 bases and 3 bases, with 9 bases remaining between them. The germline V gene encodes CDR1 MNHNS and CDR2 SASEGT. The length of the CDR3 is 15 residues. Here the CDR3 reads CASSEAAGFGNTIYF. CDR3 DNA: TGTGCCAGCAGTGAAGCGGCAGGGTTTGGAAACACCATATATTTT.

The rearrangement links TRBV5-4 to TRBJ2-7, with 8 bases that match TRBD1. In germline, CDR1 is SGHNT, CDR2 YYREEE (reference sequence). CDR3 length: 17 amino acids. With V trimmed by 0 bases and J by 2 bases, 10 bases remained unmatched. CDR3 sequence (DNA): TGTGCCAGCAGCTTGGGGTCCGCAGGGGGCGACACCTACGAGCAGTACTTC. Residues: CASSLGSAGGDTYEQYF.

The chain links TRBV30 to TRBJ2-5; D not certain. The assigned J gene may be wrong: the sequence end matches TRBJ2-7 better. Germline CDR1 reads GTSNPN; CDR2 reads SVGIG (reference sequence). This CDR3 contains 11 residues. The CDR3 DNA follows: TGTGCCTGGAGTTCGGTTTACGAGCAGTACTTC. It translates to CAWSSVYEQYF.

The V and J genes are TRBV19 and TRBJ1-1, with unresolved D. V was pared by 3 bases and J by 4 bases, with 18 bases between. Germline lookup yields CDR1 LNHDA and CDR2 SQIVND (reference sequence). The CDR3 extends over 16 amino acids. The CDR3: CASSIFVGRASTEAFF. The CDR3 nucleotides read TGTGCCAGTAGTATCTTCGTTGGGAGAGCCAGCACTGAAGCTTTCTTT.